In this sample, the clone carrying this TCR beta chain turned up a few times. As yet, its antigen is unknown. The data are from a study of CD8 T cells in ankylosing spondylitis. Study conclusions and caveats: Within peripheral blood, clones linked to disease were CD8+ and relatively rare. A TCR beta motif of about 8 highly homologous variants appeared characteristic of ankylosing spondylitis blood.

MiXCR, run by TCRdb on the 5' RACE reads, gives a single entry per CDR3 protein. The table shows about 440,000 distinct CDR3 sequences, with more than 15% occurring only once. Material for sequencing was blood, either unsorted or a sorted T cell fraction (not recorded which). This sequence was found in a male donor with ankylosing spondylitis.

CDR3 DNA: TGTGCCAGCAACAACGGGGCTAAAGGGGGGGGATTGAACACTGAAGCTTTCTTT. Its protein product is CASNNGAKGGGLNTEAFF. The J gene is TRBJ1-1, the V gene TRBV6-2 or TRBV6-3; D is possibly TRBD1 (6 bases). Germline V lookup: CDR1 MNHEY, CDR2 SVGEGT. The CDR3 covers 18 residues. V lost 7 bases to trimming and J lost 0 bases, with 24 bases between them.